This paragraph covers one TCR beta chain sequence. The clone's antigen remains unknown. Base qualities were left out, and no much larger clone turns up one base away. Using the deep immunoSEQ assay, multiplex PCR amplified TCR CDR3 regions from genomic DNA. Genomic DNA extracted from each cell subset was distributed evenly over all wells of several immunoSEQ 96-well plates, and each plate served as one replicate. For sorted subsets, each replicate PCR was loaded with 200 ng genomic DNA, equivalent to some 31,000 T cell genomes. Purified libraries were quantified with a Qubit 3.0 fluorometer, sized on a Bioanalyzer 2100, and re-quantified with the KAPA Library Quantification kit. Each immunoSEQ 96-well plate was sequenced on its own single-read 150-cycle Illumina NextSeq 550 flow cell. For the original study's pipeline: Because only junctional sequences without quality scores were contained in the immunoSEQ output, filtering matching that applied to full-length reads could not be performed. Sequences were annotated with PyIR, a Python wrapper for IgBLAST v1.9, and V/J genes and CDR3 were assigned using IMGT germline references. Reads were filtered out if the reads had weak V/J assignments (E-value above 1e-6), no CDR3, stop codons, out-of-frame junctions, or ambiguous translated residues. V3J clonotypes were defined by identical inferred V gene, J gene, and CDR3 amino acid sequence. The percentage overlap between two repertoires was calculated by dividing the number of shared unique clonotypes by the size of the smaller repertoire. Richness of each repertoire was evaluated using RTK rarefaction, the Chao1 estimator, and Recon v2.1 estimates of unobserved clonotypes. OLGA was used to compute generation probabilities for all TCRbeta clonotypes that the gDNA method yielded from four donors. As stored in TCRdb, this immuneACCESS dataset retains in-frame rearrangements with V and J assigned. A fraction of the clones does not appear; measured against another copy, unresolved V genes explain less than half of the discrepancy, and the remainder lacks a known reason. The V and J calls and the clone size are those of that table, but D and trimming were determined from the DNA. For this sample there are roughly 810,000 clones; 96% appear just once. About 0.21% of the sample lies in the top ten.

The data were obtained in a study of shared clonotypes between healthy human individuals (dated by TCRdb to the early 2020s). In terms of the full investigation: A few men and a couple of women, aged 18 to 49 years, made up the cohort. For each donor, CD4 naive and CD4 memory were each run on three plates, CD8 naive on two plates, and CD8 memory on one plate. Blood TCR repertoires of roughly 5 healthy adults were deeply sequenced to estimate repertoire size and the extent of clonotype sharing between individuals. To increase sequencing depth and limit assay-specific biases, TCR repertoire library preparation and sequencing were carried out by different laboratories using diverse techniques. Leukapheresis yielded between about 0.85 and 10 billion PBMCs per donor. The investigation overall reported the following: Pairwise subsampling led to the expectation that sequencing depth would affect the degree of clonotype sharing among donors. Because the study included a small number of donors, the genetic and exposure-history diversity represented was limited. Sharing across four donors was observed for around 5% of naive CD4, 3% to 4% of naive CD8, 2% to 2.5% of memory CD4, and around 0.4% of memory CD8 clonotypes. Sampling was limited to blood, and TCR repertoires in tissue likely differ from TCR repertoires in blood. Naive subsets generally had larger estimated clonotype richness than memory subsets. Compared with non-shared clonotypes, clonotypes shared by all four sorted-subset donors had higher generation probabilities. Rarefaction of sorted-subset datasets indicated incomplete sequencing despite the large sequencing depth.

CD8 naive samples consisted of CD45RO-negative cells that were positively selected for CCR7, yielding a CD45RA+CCR7+ population without TemRA cells. The donors were healthy, HIV-negative adults with no recently reported acute infections or vaccinations. All donors were Caucasian adults living in Nashville, Tennessee, USA. Blood was obtained by leukapheresis, after which PBMCs were separated by Ficoll-Histopaque density gradient centrifugation and cryopreserved in liquid nitrogen vapor phase. Purity and quantity of every magnetically sorted T cell population were checked by analytical flow cytometry. Genomic DNA was isolated from every sorted fraction and measured by UV absorbance on a Nanodrop 2000c. From a lookup of the germline V gene, CDR1 and CDR2 are SGHDT and YYEEEE. The CDR3 sequence holds 15 residues, the cysteine and phenylalanine included. Only CDR3 DNA is held: 45 bases, read in frame from base 1. The V end gives up 0 bases and the J end 2 bases, leaving 4 bases in the junction not matched to a gene.

The sample taken for sequencing was naive CD8+ T cells sorted from blood. The sample's cell subset or site label is to be understood as: CD45RA+CCR7+. The V and J genes are TRBV5-6 and TRBJ2-5; TRBD2 aligns with 7 central bases. This clonotype was sampled from a young man in good health. The CDR3 reads CASSLAGGLQETQYF. The DNA sequence follows: TGTGCCAGCAGCTTGGCGGGAGGCCTACAAGAGACCCAGTACTTC.